The subject of this entry is one T cell receptor beta chain. This entry belongs to a study of blood T cell repertoires in COVID-19. Across the study: Collection of acute and convalescent COVID-19 samples took place in the United States, Italy and Spain. T cells, B-cell-depleted T cells, or PBMCs supplied cDNA or gDNA.

Germline CDR1 reads LNHDA; CDR2 reads SQIVND (reference sequence). The V segment lost 2 bases and the J segment 6 bases; nucleotides outside the gene matches: 3. The CDR3 is made up of 14 amino acids. Authors' analysis steps: The assay estimated nucleated cells by amplifying reference gene primers. Clones were read by immunoSEQ multiplex PCR, and TCRdb kept only the in-frame ones, dropping some. For V, J and clone size, that table is used; D and trimming come from the DNA. The repertoire includes some 110,000 clones, roughly 86% of them detected once, and around 4.5% sits in the top ten. Sequences were obtained from peripheral blood. The clonotype was recovered from a man aged 35-49 years with acute or convalescent COVID-19. The V and J genes are TRBV19 and TRBJ1-4, with TRBD1 matching over 7 bases. CDR3 coding DNA: TGTGCCAGTAGTATATCAGGGGGAGATGAAAAACTGTTTTTT. This translates into CASSISGGDEKLFF.